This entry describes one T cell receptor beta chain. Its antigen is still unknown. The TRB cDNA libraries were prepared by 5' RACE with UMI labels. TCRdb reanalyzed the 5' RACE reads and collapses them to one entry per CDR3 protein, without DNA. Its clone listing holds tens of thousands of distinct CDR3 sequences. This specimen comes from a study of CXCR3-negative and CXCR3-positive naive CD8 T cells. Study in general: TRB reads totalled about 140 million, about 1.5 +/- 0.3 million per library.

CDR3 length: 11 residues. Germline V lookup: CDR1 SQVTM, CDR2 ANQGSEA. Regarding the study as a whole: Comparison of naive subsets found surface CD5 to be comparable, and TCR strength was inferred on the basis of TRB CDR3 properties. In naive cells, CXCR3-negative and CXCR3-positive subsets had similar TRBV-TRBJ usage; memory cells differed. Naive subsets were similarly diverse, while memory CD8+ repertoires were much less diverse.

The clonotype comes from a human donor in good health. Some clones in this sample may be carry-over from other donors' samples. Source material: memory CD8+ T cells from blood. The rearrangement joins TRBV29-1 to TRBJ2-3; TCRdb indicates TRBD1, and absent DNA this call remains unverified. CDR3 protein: CSVLVSGGEDF.